The clone carrying this T cell receptor beta chain was recorded a few times. The data were obtained in a study of early T cells in non-severe SARS-CoV-2 infection. Each CDR3 protein is one row after TCRdb ran MiXCR on the 5' RACE reads. The data hold some 64,000 distinct CDR3 sequences, with 7% to 10% observed a single time. The trim removed 4 bases at V and 9 bases at J, leaving 15 bases unmatched. Looked up from germline, CDR1 is SGHTA and CDR2 is FQGNSA. This CDR3 contains 16 residues. Sequencing was performed on whole blood, taken at baseline. The source of this sequence is an adult who was a healthcare worker with PCR-confirmed SARS-CoV-2 infection or an uninfected control (not recorded which). The chain is built from TRBV7-2 and TRBJ2-1, with 7 positions matching TRBD2. DNA for the CDR3: TGTGCCAGCAGCTCCCTAGATGGGGGAGGGCAGGTTGAGCAGTTCTTC. It encodes CASSSLDGGGQVEQFF.